The source of this T cell receptor beta chain is a study of T cell changes during pregnancy in multiple sclerosis. V was cut by 8 bases and J by 3 bases, with 12 bases left in between. Per the germline V gene, CDR1 is SGHRS and CDR2 is YFSETQ. The CDR3 is made up of 12 amino acids. The protocol was immunoSEQ multiplex PCR, while the TCRdb copy is restricted to in-frame clones and leaves out a portion. Of about 8,500 clones listed, about 90% are singletons. V is TRBV5-1 and J is TRBJ2-7; D is unclear. The sequenced sample was CD8+ T cells from peripheral blood mononuclear cells, obtained in the first trimester of pregnancy. The TCR sequence derives from a female donor in good health, enrolled as a control in a pregnancy study. The CDR3 DNA follows: TGCGCCAGTTACGACATTAACTACGAGCAGTACTTC. It codes for CASYDINYEQYF.